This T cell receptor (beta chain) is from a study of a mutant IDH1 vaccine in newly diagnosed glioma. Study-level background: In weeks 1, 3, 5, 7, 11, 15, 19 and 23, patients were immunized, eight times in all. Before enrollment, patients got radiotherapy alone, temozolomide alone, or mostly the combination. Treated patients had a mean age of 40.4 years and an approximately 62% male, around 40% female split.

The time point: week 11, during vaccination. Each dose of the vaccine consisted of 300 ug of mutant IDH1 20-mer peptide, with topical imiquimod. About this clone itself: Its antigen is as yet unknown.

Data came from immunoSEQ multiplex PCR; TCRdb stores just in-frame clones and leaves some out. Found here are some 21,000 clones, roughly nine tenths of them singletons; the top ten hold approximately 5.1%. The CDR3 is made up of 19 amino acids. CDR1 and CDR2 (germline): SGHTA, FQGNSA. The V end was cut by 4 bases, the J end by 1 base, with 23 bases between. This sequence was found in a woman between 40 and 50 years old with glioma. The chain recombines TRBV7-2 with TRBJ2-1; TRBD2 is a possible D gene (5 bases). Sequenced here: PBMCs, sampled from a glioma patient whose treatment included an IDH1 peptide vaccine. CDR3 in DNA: TGTGCCAGCAGCTCGATCAACTTATGGGGAGTGGGGTCCTACAATGAGCAGTTCTTC. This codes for CASSSINLWGVGSYNEQFF. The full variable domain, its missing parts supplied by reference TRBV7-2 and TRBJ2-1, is GAGVSQSPSNKVTEKGKDVELRCDPISGHTALYWYRQSLGQGLEFLIYFQGNSAPDKSGLPSDRFSAERTGGSVSTLTIQRTQQEDSAVYLCASSSINLWGVGSYNEQFFGPGTRLTVL.